A selection of T cell receptor beta chains follows, all from one sample in a study of T cell repertoires in cytomegalovirus infection. Each CDR3 protein gets one entry after TCRdb re-called the reads with MiXCR. Altogether some 400,000 distinct CDR3 sequences are present, 25% to 40% being singletons, with the ten largest covering about 13%. The specimen sequenced was PBMCs. These TCRs come from a human donor in good health (CMV status not recorded). Some clones in this sample may be carry-over from other donors' samples. The CDR3 runs from the conserved cysteine through the conserved F or W.

J gene: TRBJ1-5
V gene: TRBV4-3
CDR3 protein: CASSQDLTGFSQPQHF

J gene: TRBJ2-1
V gene: TRBV28
CDR3 protein: CASSLLGAHLYNEQFF

J gene: TRBJ2-3
V gene: TRBV6-1
CDR3 protein: CASSNQPGQERYSTDTQYF

J gene: TRBJ1-1
V gene: TRBV19
CDR3 protein: CASSIDFMNTEAFF

J gene: TRBJ2-7
V gene: TRBV7-9
CDR3 protein: CASSYPDYEQYF

J gene: TRBJ2-1
V gene: TRBV27
CDR3 protein: CASSSTFYNEQFF

J gene: TRBJ2-2
V gene: TRBV11-3
CDR3 protein: CASSLRLWRQGSDGELFF

J gene: TRBJ1-3
V gene: TRBV12-3/TRBV12-4
CDR3 protein: CASSGAYTIYF

J gene: TRBJ2-1
V gene: TRBV12-3/TRBV12-4
CDR3 protein: CASSYQGSPYNEQFF

J gene: TRBJ1-4
V gene: TRBV19
CDR3 protein: CASSIGTGREKLFF

J gene: TRBJ2-7
V gene: TRBV3-1
CDR3 protein: CASSDQRGLTEQYF

J gene: TRBJ1-5
V gene: TRBV27
CDR3 protein: CASSLMAGNQPQHF

J gene: TRBJ2-4
V gene: TRBV6-5
CDR3 protein: CASSPGLAGEVAKNIQYF

J gene: TRBJ2-2
V gene: TRBV12-3/TRBV12-4
CDR3 protein: CASSFVGGLSGELFF

J gene: TRBJ1-2
V gene: TRBV20-1
CDR3 protein: CSARAAATPKNYGYTF